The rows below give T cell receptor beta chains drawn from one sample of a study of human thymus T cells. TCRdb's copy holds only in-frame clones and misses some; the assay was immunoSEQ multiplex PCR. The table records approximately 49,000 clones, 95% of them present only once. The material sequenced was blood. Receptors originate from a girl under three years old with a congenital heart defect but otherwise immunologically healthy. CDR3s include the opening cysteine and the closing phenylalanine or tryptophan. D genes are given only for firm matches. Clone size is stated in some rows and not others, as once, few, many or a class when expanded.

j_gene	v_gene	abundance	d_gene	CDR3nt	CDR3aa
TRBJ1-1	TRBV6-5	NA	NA	TGTGCCAGCAGGAACTACCACGGGGGGAGTGAAGCTTTCTTT	CASRNYHGGSEAFF
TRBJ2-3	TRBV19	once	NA	TGTGCCAGTAGTATAATCGGGCAGGGGGGGGATACGCAGTATTTT	CASSIIGQGGDTQYF
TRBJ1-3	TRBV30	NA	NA	TGTGCCTGTCAGGTGGGCGGAAACACCATATATTTT	CACQVGGNTIYF
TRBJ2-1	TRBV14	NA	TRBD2	TGTGCCAGCAGCCACGGTCGCGGGAGCCACAATGAGCAGTTCTTC	CASSHGRGSHNEQFF
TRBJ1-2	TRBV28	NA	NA	TGTGCCACCTACGGTCAGGGCCCCTATGGCTACACCTTC	CATYGQGPYGYTF
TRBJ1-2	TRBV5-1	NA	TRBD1	TGCGCCAGCAGCCCCGGGACAGGGACCTATGGCTACACCTTC	CASSPGTGTYGYTF
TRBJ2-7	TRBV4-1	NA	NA	TGCGCCAGCAGCCCGACAAGTACCTCCTACGAGCAGTACTTC	CASSPTSTSYEQYF
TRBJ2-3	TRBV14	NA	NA	TGTGCCAGCAGCCATCCCGAGGGGCTGACAGATACGCAGTATTTT	CASSHPEGLTDTQYF
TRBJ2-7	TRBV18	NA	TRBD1	TGTGCCAGCTCACCACGGGACAGGCCCTCCTACGAGCAGTACTTC	CASSPRDRPSYEQYF
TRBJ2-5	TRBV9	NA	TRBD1	TGTGCCAGCAGCTTGACAGGGGGCCAAGAGACCCAGTACTTC	CASSLTGGQETQYF
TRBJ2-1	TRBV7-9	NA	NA	TGTGCCAGCAGCTTTAATCGGGACTTTCTCTCCTACAATGAGCAGTTCTTC	CASSFNRDFLSYNEQFF
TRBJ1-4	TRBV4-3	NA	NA	TGCGCCAGCAGCCAAGAAAGAGGGGGATATAATGAAAAACTGTTTTTT	CASSQERGGYNEKLFF
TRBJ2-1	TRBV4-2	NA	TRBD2	TGTGCCAGCAGCCAAGAGCCTAGCGGGAGTAGGTACAATGAGCAGTTCTTC	CASSQEPSGSRYNEQFF
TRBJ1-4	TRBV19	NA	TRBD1	TGTGCCAGTAGTCCAACAGGGGTACCCCCGCAACTGTTTTTT	CASSPTGVPPQLFF
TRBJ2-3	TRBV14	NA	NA	TGTGCCAGCAGCTCCCAGGGGGGGCACACGGATACGCAGTATTTT	CASSSQGGHTDTQYF
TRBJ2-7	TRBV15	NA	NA	TGTGCCACCAGCAGAGATTACGGGAGTCAGTACGAGCAGTACTTC	CATSRDYGSQYEQYF